The next 18 T cell receptor beta chains were all read from a single sample in a study of PD-L1 blockade in urothelial cancer. Using immunoSEQ multiplex PCR, the repertoire was profiled, and TCRdb retains in-frame clones only, with some absent. The data show approximately 30,000 clones, over 80% seen once. This material consisted of PBMCs, taken around atezolizumab (anti-PD-L1) treatment. These receptors all come from a man aged 50-59 years with urothelial cancer.

The DNA for the CDR3 is TGTGCCAGCAGACCGGGACAGGTCTCCTACGAGCAGTACTTC. It specifies CASRPGQVSYEQYF. The rearrangement joins TRBV6-1 to TRBJ2-7, with 8 bases that match TRBD1. CDR1 MNHNS and CDR2 SASEGT come from the germline V gene. J lost 0 bases, V lost 6 bases, and 4 bases had no gene match. The CDR3 is 14 amino acids.

The V call is TRBV4-1, the J call TRBJ2-1; 7 nucleotides match TRBD2. The CDR3 loop spans 18 amino acids. Germline trimming cut 4 bases from V and 2 bases from J; bases unmatched to any gene: 14. The germline CDR1 and CDR2 sequences are MGHRA and YSYEKL. CDR3: CASSPTSTGAGAYNEQFF. For the CDR3, the DNA is TGCGCCAGCAGCCCCACTTCCACCGGGGCGGGGGCCTACAATGAGCAGTTCTTC.

V gene TRBV5-1 combines with J gene TRBJ2-7; D is perhaps TRBD1 (6 bases). The germline V gene has CDR1 SGHRS and CDR2 YFSETQ. V shed 5 bases and J shed 2 bases, with 17 bases lying between them. CDR3 length: 15 amino acids. The CDR3 loop is CASSFDPTGTYEQYV. CDR3 DNA sequence: TGCGCCAGCAGTTTTGATCCCACAGGGACCTACGAGCAGTACGTC.

The chain carries TRBV9 and TRBJ1-1, with D perhaps matching TRBD1 (5 bases). Germline V gene data show CDR1 as SGDLS and CDR2 as YYNGEE. V was pared by 4 bases and J by 6 bases, with 19 bases between. CDR3 length: 15 amino acids. Here the CDR3 reads CASSPHVGAGPEAFF. The CDR3 nucleotides are TGTGCCAGCAGCCCACACGTGGGCGCGGGACCTGAAGCTTTCTTT.

By share, this clone counts as medium-sized. This chain joins TRBV19 and TRBJ1-1; TRBD1 agrees at 7 bases. From germline, CDR1 is LNHDA and CDR2 SQIVND (reference sequence). The V gene end was trimmed by 4 bases and the J gene end by 1 base; junction bases not matched to a gene: 3. The CDR3 loop spans 14 amino acids. The CDR3 loop reads CASSRQGWNTEAFF. For the CDR3, the DNA is TGTGCCAGTAGTAGACAGGGTTGGAACACTGAAGCTTTCTTT.

The chain joins TRBV5-1 to TRBJ1-1, with TRBD1 matching 8 bases. Germline V gives CDR1 SGHRS, CDR2 YFSETQ. The V segment lost 2 bases and the J segment 5 bases; nucleotides outside the gene matches: 14. The CDR3 is 17 residues long. The CDR3, as DNA: TGCGCCAGCAGCTTTGGACAGGGAGGGCCGAGGTTGACTGAAGCTTTCTTT. Translation: CASSFGQGGPRLTEAFF.

This clone was found a few times. CDR3 sequence: CASSVSGGGDTQYF. CDR3 nucleotide sequence: TGCGCCAGCAGTGTTAGCGGGGGAGGTGATACCCAGTACTTC. The chain uses TRBV10-2 and TRBJ2-5; 9 bases are a match to TRBD2. The CDR3 is 14 residues long. V was pared by 4 bases and J by 8 bases, with 8 bases of the junction left unmatched. CDR1 is WSHSY, CDR2 SAAADI, per germline.

The V gene is TRBV11-3, the J gene TRBJ2-1; 9 positions agree with TRBD2. This CDR3 comprises 17 residues. Germline V lookup: CDR1 SGHNT, CDR2 YENEEA. V dropped 0 bases and J dropped 7; count of bases not matched to a gene: 10. The chain's CDR3 is CASSLERTSEVRNEQFF. CDR3 in DNA: TGTGCCAGCAGCTTAGAGAGGACTAGCGAAGTAAGAAATGAGCAGTTCTTC.

V and J are TRBV19 and TRBJ1-2, with D perhaps matching TRBD1 (6 bases). V was trimmed by 5 bases and J by 4 bases, leaving 11 bases between them. Germline CDR1 LNHDA, CDR2 SQIVND (reference sequence). CDR3 length equals 13 residues. The CDR3 nucleotides read TGTGCCAGTAGTTGGGGGGGCACCTATGGCTACACCTTC. This codes for CASSWGGTYGYTF.

The chain employs TRBV7-9 and TRBJ2-1, with D tentatively TRBD2 (5 bases). Germline CDR1 SEHNR, CDR2 FQNEAQ (reference sequence). V was clipped by 6 bases and J by 6 bases, with 18 bases between them. CDR3 length: 15 amino acids. This CDR3 reads CASRAEVDPLNEQFF. CDR3 DNA sequence: TGTGCCAGCAGGGCGGAGGTCGATCCTCTCAATGAGCAGTTCTTC.

CDR3 DNA sequence: TGTGCCAGCAGCTTGGAGGCAGGGGGCGGGTATGGCTACACCTTC. Residues: CASSLEAGGGYGYTF. The chain employs TRBV5-5 and TRBJ1-2; 8 bases agree with TRBD1. CDR1 is SGHKS, CDR2 YYEKEE, per germline (reference sequence). CDR3 length: 15 amino acids. The junction had 6 bases not matched to a gene; V was cut back by 0 bases and J by 5 bases. Full variable domain (remainder filled in from reference TRBV5-5 and TRBJ1-2): DAGVTQSPTHLIKTRGQQVTLRCSPISGHKSVSWYQQVLGQGPQFIFQYYEKEERGRGNFPDRFSARQFPNYSSELNVNALLLGDSALYLCASSLEAGGGYGYTFGSGTRLTVV.

The chain recombines TRBV2 with TRBJ1-4, with D unclear. The CDR3 length is 15 residues. Trimming cost V 1 base and J 7 bases, with 13 bases left between them. Germline assignment: CDR1 SNHLY and CDR2 FYNNEI. CDR3 nucleotides: TGTGCCAGCAGTGAAGAGTATAGGAGGACTGAAAAACTGTTTTTT. Protein: CASSEEYRRTEKLFF.

V usage is TRBV2 and J usage is TRBJ1-6, with a possible D match to TRBD1 (6 bases). From germline, CDR1 is SNHLY and CDR2 FYNNEI. This CDR3 has 14 residues. V was clipped by 4 bases and J by 6 bases, with 10 bases between them. CDR3 bases: TGTGCCAGCAGTGGGGGGCTGTTTAATTCACCCCTCCACTTT. This codes for CASSGGLFNSPLHF.

The chain links TRBV19 to TRBJ2-1; tentative D call: TRBD2 (6 bases). V was pared by 1 base and J by 0 bases, with 10 bases between. CDR1 is LNHDA, CDR2 SQIVND, per germline (reference sequence). This CDR3 region has 16 residues. CDR3 sequence reads: CASSIAGGDSYNEQFF. The DNA for the CDR3 is TGTGCCAGTAGTATAGCTGGAGGGGACTCCTACAATGAGCAGTTCTTC.

The table lists this clone with a count of one. The chain has TRBV7-9 and TRBJ2-7; possibly TRBD1 for D (5 bases). The ends were cut back, 6 bases at V and 0 bases at J, with 18 bases in the middle. Germline V gene lookup returns CDR1 SEHNR and CDR2 FQNEAQ (reference sequence). The CDR3 runs to 16 residues. CDR3 sequence: CASSSDGHGSSYEQYF. In nucleotides, the CDR3 is TGTGCCAGCAGTTCCGACGGACACGGTAGCTCCTACGAGCAGTACTTC.

The rearrangement uses TRBV10-3 and TRBJ2-5, with 8 bases fitting TRBD2. The CDR3 loop spans 17 amino acids. Germline loops: CDR1 ENHRY, CDR2 SYGVKD. Trimming removed 1 base from V and 3 bases from J; junction bases left unmatched: 10. CDR3 nucleotide sequence: TGTGCCATCAGTGAGTTAGGGAGCGGGGGTCTGGAAGAGACCCAGTACTTC. This encodes CAISELGSGGLEETQYF.

The rearrangement uses TRBV9 and TRBJ2-2; possible D gene TRBD1, 5 bases. This CDR3 region has 16 residues. Germline V gene data show CDR1 as SGDLS and CDR2 as YYNGEE. Trimming stripped 0 bases from V and 0 bases from J, with 9 bases between. CDR3: CASSVGAGSNTGELFF. For the CDR3, the DNA is TGTGCCAGCAGCGTAGGTGCAGGGTCGAACACCGGGGAGCTGTTTTTT.

The chain links TRBV7-9 to TRBJ2-1, with 10 nucleotides matching TRBD2. J was trimmed by 5 bases and V by 0 bases; bases with no gene match: 1. This CDR3 has 15 amino acids. CDR1 SEHNR and CDR2 FQNEAQ come from the germline V gene (reference sequence). CDR3: CASSLALAGDNEQFF. In DNA, the CDR3 is TGTGCCAGCAGCTTAGCTCTAGCGGGGGACAATGAGCAGTTCTTC.